This T cell receptor beta chain was captured in a study of T cell responses to AZD1222 COVID-19 vaccine. The study, taken as a whole, reports: The repertoires were collected only after the peak T cell response. As reported, nearly half of all spike-specific TCRs target variant regions that are unmutated.

Second-dose schedules of about 4 or about 12 weeks were combined. This CDR3 comprises 13 residues. V was pared by 4 bases and J by 2 bases, with 7 bases between. Germline V gene lookup returns CDR1 SNHLY and CDR2 FYNNEI. With regard to this clone: Its target is unknown.

Method: immunoSEQ multiplex PCR; TCRdb's copy keeps in-frame clones and lacks some. The repertoire holds 140,000 to 150,000 clones, with around 92% as singletons. The rearrangement links TRBV2 to TRBJ2-3, with no clear D. The sequencing used peripheral blood, collected 28 days after the second AZD1222 dose. This clonotype originated in an adult who received the AZD1222 COVID-19 vaccine. This CDR3 is CASSGTYTDTQYF. The CDR3 nucleotides read TGTGCCAGCAGTGGGACCTACACAGATACGCAGTATTTT.